This TCR beta chain was captured in a study of blood T cell repertoires in COVID-19. Study-level background: PBMCs, B-cell-depleted T cells, or T cells were the source of the cDNA or gDNA that made up the material.

Data came from immunoSEQ multiplex PCR; TCRdb stores just in-frame clones and leaves some out. The data contain 250,000 to 350,000 clones, roughly 84% of them seen just once; the ten biggest clones take up roughly 14%. The CDR3 length is 15 residues. Germline lookup yields CDR1 SGHTA and CDR2 FQGNSA. V was clipped by 6 bases and J by 2 bases; unmatched bases: 7. The TCR sequence derives from a person aged 70 to 85 with COVID-19, enrolled during active disease. The material sequenced was peripheral blood. The rearrangement joins TRBV7-2 to TRBJ2-1, with 7 bases aligning to TRBD1. CDR3 in DNA: TGTGCCAGCAGGCCCGTTGGGACAGCCTACAATGAGCAGTTCTTC. Its protein is CASRPVGTAYNEQFF.